A single sample is the source of the 20 T cell receptor beta chains below, sequenced in a study of blood T cell repertoires in COVID-19. Sequencing used immunoSEQ multiplex PCR; TCRdb keeps in-frame clones, though not all of them. Of about 30,000 clones listed, 68% were seen once; the top ten hold 17%. The specimen was peripheral blood. These TCRs come from a human donor in a cohort sampled during active COVID-19.

The rearrangement links TRBV4-1 to TRBJ2-2, with D perhaps matching TRBD1 (6 bases). V lost 4 bases and J lost 2, with 8 bases in between. This CDR3 has 14 amino acids. Looked up from germline, CDR1 is MGHRA and CDR2 is YSYEKL. CDR3 sequence: CASSRQVNTGELFF. CDR3 bases: TGCGCCAGCAGCCGACAGGTCAACACCGGGGAGCTGTTTTTT.

This chain links TRBV6-5 with TRBJ2-1, with D hard to call. Germline V CDR1 and CDR2: MNHEY, SVGAGI. The CDR3 totals 15 residues. V was cut by 4 bases and J by 0 bases, with 10 bases left in between. The DNA of the CDR3 is TGTGCCAGCAGTTTCCGGCGGAGCTCCTACAATGAGCAGTTCTTC. It encodes CASSFRRSSYNEQFF.

The V gene is TRBV7-9, the J gene TRBJ1-3, with a possible D match to TRBD1 (5 bases). The CDR3 sequence is 14 residues long. Deletions cut 10 bases from V and 1 base from J, with 14 bases between. The germline V gene encodes CDR1 SEHNR and CDR2 FQNEAQ (reference sequence). The CDR3 DNA is TGTGCCACCACCCTTGACAGATCTGGAAACACCATATATTTT. Amino acid sequence: CATTLDRSGNTIYF.

The chain carries TRBV9 and TRBJ1-6; D unresolved. The CDR3 extends over 12 amino acids. The germline V gene has CDR1 SGDLS and CDR2 YYNGEE. V shed 5 bases and J shed 9 bases, with 9 bases lying between them. The CDR3 DNA sequence: TGTGCCAGCAGTGGTCTCGGTTCACCCCTCCACTTT. As protein: CASSGLGSPLHF. The full variable domain, its missing parts supplied by reference TRBV9 and TRBJ1-6, is DSGVTQTPKHLITATGQRVTLRCSPRSGDLSVYWYQQSLDQGLQFLIQYYNGEERAKGNILERFSAQQFPDLHSELNLSSLELGDSALYFCASSGLGSPLHFGNGTRLTVT.

This sequence joins TRBV3-1 (or the pseudogene TRBV3-2) and TRBJ1-4; 10 bases match TRBD1. J was trimmed by 7 bases and V by 4 bases; bases with no gene match: 6. This CDR3 has 15 amino acids. Germline loops: CDR1 LGHDT, CDR2 YNNKEL (reference sequence). CDR3 DNA: TGTGCCAGCAGCCCGAGGGACAGGGGTACTGAAAAACTGTTTTTT. The encoded protein is CASSPRDRGTEKLFF.

The chain couples TRBV7-2 to TRBJ2-7; D perhaps matches TRBD1 (6 bases). V was shortened by 7 bases and J by 2 bases, with 24 bases between the two germline ends. The CDR3 is 17 amino acids. Germline V gene sequence: CDR1 SGHTA, CDR2 FQGNSA. CDR3: CASTSPPWDKRPYEQYF. In DNA, the CDR3 is TGTGCCAGCACCTCGCCCCCGTGGGACAAACGTCCCTACGAGCAGTACTTC.

This chain links TRBV5-6 with TRBJ2-2; tentatively, D is TRBD2 (6 bases). Germline assignment: CDR1 SGHDT and CDR2 YYEEEE. Trimming took 7 bases from V and 1 from J, leaving 11 bases between them. The CDR3 has 14 residues. As DNA, the CDR3 is TGTGCCAGCGGGGGGTACCAGAACACCGGGGAGCTGTTTTTT. This translates into CASGGYQNTGELFF.

V gene TRBV3-1 (or the pseudogene TRBV3-2) combines with J gene TRBJ2-7; possibly TRBD2 for D (5 bases). The CDR3 sequence is 15 residues long. V lost 0 bases to trimming and J lost 6 bases, with 15 bases between them. Germline values: CDR1 LGHDT, CDR2 YNNKEL (reference sequence). CDR3 sequence: CASSQDVPGTCEQYF. DNA of the CDR3: TGTGCCAGCAGCCAAGATGTGCCGGGAACTTGCGAGCAGTACTTC.

V gene TRBV4-3 combines with J gene TRBJ1-2; 12 bases fit TRBD1. In germline, CDR1 is LGHNA, CDR2 YSLEER. The CDR3 spans 18 residues. V trimming: 4 bases; J trimming: 3 bases; junction bases outside the gene matches: 12. The CDR3 is CASSPGSGTGGAHYGYTF. The CDR3, as DNA: TGCGCCAGCAGCCCCGGGTCCGGGACAGGGGGCGCCCACTATGGCTACACCTTC.

This chain connects TRBV14 to TRBJ2-3; 13 nucleotides agree with TRBD2. J gave up 2 bases and V 0 bases, and 14 bases lay outside the gene matches. Germline-derived CDR1 and CDR2 are SGHDN and FVKESK. The CDR3 length is 21 residues. The CDR3 DNA is TGTGCCAGCAGCCAAGATGGACTAGCGGGGGCCCTGCGTCAATTCACAGATACGCAGTATTTT. This codes for CASSQDGLAGALRQFTDTQYF.

The V gene is TRBV18, the J gene TRBJ2-1; TRBD1 is a possible D gene (6 bases). CDR3 length equals 17 residues. Germline CDR1 reads KGHSH; CDR2 reads LQKENI. Between the trimmed V and J ends, which lost 0 bases and 2 bases, there was a span of 14 bases. In nucleotides, the CDR3 is TGTGCCAGCTCACCACCCACATTAGGGGGACCCTACAATGAGCAGTTCTTC. It codes for CASSPPTLGGPYNEQFF.

The genes are TRBV6-5 and TRBJ1-2, with D possibly matching TRBD1 (6 bases). The germline gives CDR1 MNHEY, CDR2 SVGAGI. Deletions cut 6 bases from V and 4 bases from J, with 12 bases between. This CDR3 contains 13 residues. The CDR3 reads CASSSGASYGYTF. In DNA, the CDR3 is TGTGCCAGCAGCTCAGGGGCGTCCTATGGCTACACCTTC.

J is TRBJ2-1 and V is TRBV6-6; D unclear. The CDR3 is 14 amino acids. Looked up from germline, CDR1 is MNHNY and CDR2 is SVGAGI (reference sequence). V was cut by 0 bases and J by 4 bases, with 7 bases left in between. The CDR3, as DNA: TGTGCCAGCAGTTACTCGAGAGTATACAATGAGCAGTTCTTC. Its protein product is CASSYSRVYNEQFF.

The J gene is TRBJ2-2, the V gene TRBV30, with 13 bases matching TRBD2. Trimming cost V 3 bases and J 3 bases; bases outside gene matches: 1. There are 15 residues in the CDR3. CDR1 and CDR2 from the germline V gene are GTSNPN and SVGIG (reference sequence). CDR3 loop: CAWRGTSGDTGELFF. The CDR3 DNA reads as TGTGCCTGGAGAGGGACTAGCGGGGACACCGGGGAGCTGTTTTTT.

The CDR3 DNA sequence: TGTGCCATCAGTGAGCAACTAGCGGGGGGCCACATAGACACAGATACGCAGTATTTT. Its translation: CAISEQLAGGHIDTDTQYF. V gene TRBV10-3 combines with J gene TRBJ2-3, with 12 bases fitting TRBD2. CDR3 length equals 19 residues. The V segment lost 2 bases and the J segment 2 bases; nucleotides outside the gene matches: 11. The V gene's germline CDR1 is ENHRY and CDR2 SYGVKD.

DNA for the CDR3: TGTGCCAGCAGTTTACAGGGCAACTATGGCTACACCTTC. Translating it yields CASSLQGNYGYTF. The J gene is TRBJ1-2, the V gene TRBV28; D is possibly TRBD1 (5 bases). This CDR3 region has 13 residues. The V end was cut by 2 bases, the J end by 2 bases, with 6 bases between. Germline-derived CDR1 and CDR2 are MDHEN and SYDVKM.

For the CDR3, the DNA is TGTGCCAGCAGAGGTTGGACAAACGGACAGGAACATTTCGACACTGAAGCTTTCTTT. This encodes CASRGWTNGQEHFDTEAFF. The chain employs TRBV28 and TRBJ1-1, with 7 bases fitting TRBD1. This CDR3 region has 19 residues. V gave up 6 bases and J gave up 3 bases; unmatched junction bases: 22. In germline, CDR1 is MDHEN, CDR2 SYDVKM.

The rearrangement links TRBV13 to TRBJ2-2, with 11 nucleotides matching TRBD2. Germline trimming cut 8 bases from V and 7 bases from J; bases unmatched to any gene: 12. The CDR3 is made up of 16 amino acids. Germline V gene data show CDR1 as PRHDT and CDR2 as FYEKMQ (reference sequence). CDR3 in amino acids: CASGGTSGTAGGELFF. CDR3 DNA sequence: TGTGCCAGCGGAGGGACTAGCGGTACTGCGGGCGGGGAGCTGTTTTTT.

The rearrangement joins TRBV5-4 to TRBJ2-7; a weak D match, TRBD1 (6 bases). CDR1 and CDR2 (germline): SGHNT, YYREEE (reference sequence). V was shortened by 1 base and J by 0 bases, with 8 bases between the two germline ends. The CDR3 sequence is 14 residues long. The CDR3 loop reads CASSLTGSSYEQYF. In DNA form, the CDR3 reads TGTGCCAGCAGCTTGACAGGGAGCTCCTACGAGCAGTACTTC.

This chain connects TRBV19 to TRBJ1-1; TRBD1 matches 10 bases. Germline V gives CDR1 LNHDA, CDR2 SQIVND (reference sequence). Losses at the gene ends were 5 bases for V and 0 bases for J; bases not matched to a gene: 6. The CDR3 totals 16 residues. The CDR3 coding sequence is TGTGCCAGTAGTTCACGACAGGGGGCAATGAACACTGAAGCTTTCTTT. Its translation is CASSSRQGAMNTEAFF.